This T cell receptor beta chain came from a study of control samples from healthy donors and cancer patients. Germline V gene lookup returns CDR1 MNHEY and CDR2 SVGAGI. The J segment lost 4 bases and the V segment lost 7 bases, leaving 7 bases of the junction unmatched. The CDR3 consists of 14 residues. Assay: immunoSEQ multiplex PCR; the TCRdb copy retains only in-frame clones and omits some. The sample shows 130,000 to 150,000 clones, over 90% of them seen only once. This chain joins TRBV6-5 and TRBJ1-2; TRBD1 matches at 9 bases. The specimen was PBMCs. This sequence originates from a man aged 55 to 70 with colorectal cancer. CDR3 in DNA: TGTGCCAGCATCCTGGGACAGGGAATCTATGGCTACACCTTC. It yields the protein CASILGQGIYGYTF.